This TCR beta chain stems from a study of shared clonotypes between healthy human individuals (TCRdb year 2020). Regarding the complete study: Three men and a couple of women, aged 18 to 49 years, made up the cohort. The study deeply sequenced blood TCR repertoires of five healthy adults to estimate repertoire size and the extent of clonotype sharing between individuals. Libraries were prepared and TCR repertoires were sequenced by different laboratories using diverse techniques, in order to increase sequencing depth and limit assay-specific biases. Leukapheresis yielded between about 0.94 and 8.9 billion PBMCs per donor.

Using the deep immunoSEQ assay, multiplex PCR amplified TCR CDR3 regions from genomic DNA. Extracted genomic DNA from each cell subset was distributed evenly across all wells of several immunoSEQ 96-well plates, and each plate was treated as a replicate. For unsorted PBMC, roughly 0.3 ug genomic DNA, equal to 30,000 or so T cell genomes, was loaded into each replicate PCR. Ten immunoSEQ deep assay plates were used to sequence unsorted PBMC genomic DNA. The purified libraries were quantified using a Qubit 3.0 fluorometer, sized with a Bioanalyzer 2100, and then quantified again using the KAPA Library Quantification kit. Every immunoSEQ 96-well plate was sequenced on a dedicated single-read 150-cycle Illumina NextSeq 550 flow cell. The paper's processing steps were these. Because the immunoSEQ output included only junctional sequences and no quality scores, the filtering could not be the same as the filtering used for full-length reads. Sequences were annotated with PyIR, a Python wrapper for IgBLAST v1.9, and V/J genes and CDR3 were assigned using IMGT germline references. Reads were removed for weak V/J assignments (E-value above 1e-6), missing CDR3, stop codons, out-of-frame junctions, or ambiguous translated residues. V3J clonotypes were defined as sequences sharing the same inferred V gene, J gene, and CDR3 amino acid sequence. Percentage overlap between repertoires was calculated by dividing the number of shared unique clonotypes by the size of the smaller repertoire. Richness of each repertoire was evaluated using RTK rarefaction, the Chao1 estimator, and Recon v2.1 estimates of unobserved clonotypes. The table was pulled from immuneACCESS by TCRdb, which kept in-frame rearrangements only. Such tables lose some clones; where checked, under half of the loss comes from unresolved V genes, and the rest has no known cause. The DNA was the basis for D and trimming; V, J and clone size are from that table. This sample gives about 490,000 clones in total; over 70% of them show up just once. The top ten clonotypes cover 12% of the sample.

Notes on this clone: It has no known antigen specificity. Base qualities are not provided; no much larger clone lies one nucleotide away.

Donors were healthy HIV-negative adults with no recently reported acute infections or vaccinations. Every donor was a Caucasian adult residing in Nashville, Tennessee, USA. For unsorted samples, about 90 million PBMCs were counted, and genomic DNA was extracted using the QIAamp DNA Blood Mini kit. Blood was obtained by leukapheresis, after which PBMCs were separated by Ficoll-Histopaque density gradient centrifugation and cryopreserved in liquid nitrogen vapor phase. Study-level results and caveats: Because the study included only a small number of donors, the genetic and exposure-history diversity represented was limited. Based on pairwise subsampling, the degree of clonotype sharing among donors was expected to be affected by sequencing depth. Sampling was restricted to blood, and TCR repertoires in tissue are likely to differ from TCR repertoires in blood.

This clonotype was obtained from a woman in her thirties or forties in good health. Some clones in this sample may be carry-over from other donors' samples. Sequencing was carried out using PBMCs.

The DNA sequence is as follows: TGTGCCAGCAGCTTAGTCAGGGGGGGAGAGCAGTACTTC. This codes for CASSLVRGGEQYF. Recombination joined TRBV7-6 with TRBJ2-7; the D gene is possibly TRBD1 or TRBD2, each agreeing over 7 bases. V loses 1 base of germline sequence and J loses 7 bases, and the interval between the two ends is 11 bases. CDR1 and CDR2 are read off the germline V gene as SGHVS and FNYEAQ. The CDR3 sequence holds 13 residues, the cysteine and phenylalanine included. Only CDR3 DNA is held: 39 bases, read in frame from base 1.